These T cell receptor beta chains were read from a single sample in a study of blood T cells in healthy people across ages. TCRdb re-derived calls from the 5' RACE reads in MiXCR, one entry per CDR3 protein. The sample consists of 600,000 to 850,000 distinct CDR3 sequences, around 40% of them appearing once. What was sequenced was blood. The source is a woman aged 60-70 years in good health. CDR3s include the opening cysteine and the closing phenylalanine or tryptophan. The order of the fields is J gene, V gene, D gene, clone size, CDR3 length, CDR3 protein, CDR3 DNA. D genes are given only for firm matches. The size field is filled for only some rows; it gives once, few, many or a size class.

J: TRBJ2-3
V: TRBV5-1
D: -
size: -
length: 20
CDR3: CASSFFRGGGRLISTDTQYF
DNA: TGCGCCAGCAGCTTTTTCCGAGGGGGGGGCAGATTAATTAGCACAGATACGCAGTATTTT

J: TRBJ2-1
V: TRBV10-3
D: TRBD2
size: many
length: 15
CDR3: CAISDGAGGYNEQFF
DNA: TGTGCCATCAGTGACGGAGCGGGAGGGTACAATGAGCAGTTCTTC

J: TRBJ2-7
V: TRBV27
D: -
size: few
length: 15
CDR3: CASLGRTATTYEQYF
DNA: TGTGCCAGCCTTGGCAGGACAGCGACGACCTACGAGCAGTACTTC

J: TRBJ1-1
V: TRBV29-1
D: -
size: -
length: 12
CDR3: CSVEGSGPEAFF
DNA: TGCAGCGTTGAAGGCTCAGGGCCCGAAGCTTTCTTT

J: TRBJ2-1
V: TRBV5-6
D: -
size: -
length: 14
CDR3: CASITAGGIYEQFF
DNA: TGTGCCAGCATCACAGCAGGTGGCATCTACGAGCAGTTCTTC

J: TRBJ1-1
V: TRBV7-9
D: TRBD1
size: -
length: 13
CDR3: CASSPRQGPEAFF
DNA: TGTGCCAGCAGCCCCCGACAGGGCCCTGAAGCTTTCTTT

J: TRBJ2-5
V: TRBV12-3/TRBV12-4
D: -
size: -
length: 13
CDR3: CASSFDTYLQQYF
DNA: TGTGCCAGCAGTTTCGATACGTATTTGCAGCAGTACTTC

J: TRBJ2-4
V: TRBV4-1
D: TRBD2
size: few
length: 16
CDR3: CASSSYSSGAKNIQYF
DNA: TGCGCCAGCAGCTCATATTCTAGCGGAGCCAAAAACATTCAGTACTTC

J: TRBJ2-3
V: TRBV9
D: TRBD2
size: -
length: 19
CDR3: CASSFSGTSGSVLTGTQYF
DNA: TGTGCCAGCAGCTTCTCCGGGACTAGCGGGAGTGTGCTCACAGGTACGCAGTATTTT

J: TRBJ2-7
V: TRBV5-1
D: TRBD2
size: once
length: 19
CDR3: CASSFQPPGLAGSLYEQYF
DNA: TGCGCCAGCAGCTTCCAACCACCGGGACTAGCGGGTTCGCTCTACGAGCAGTACTTC